Sequencing of this T cell receptor (beta chain) was carried out in a study of cytomegalovirus exposure and HLA in healthy donors (dated by TCRdb to 2016 to 2017). Regarding the research as a whole: An earlier analysis of 587 of the donors reported approximately 290 Gb of sequence data and roughly 100 million unique TCR beta sequences from about 179 million T cells. On average, 235,054 unique TCR beta nucleotide sequences were sequenced per donor among 398 genotyped donors of the cohort, with 15% to 20% of those sequences being non-productive. In a later genetic analysis, genome-wide SNP genotypes for about 55% of the roughly 700 donors were used, and that subset was treated as a discovery cohort. In the later analysis, no new phenotypic data were used to find candidate immune exposures; instead, reliance was placed on TCR beta sequences and their occurrence across donors. Typing coverage varied by locus: about 620-640 donors for A, B, C, DRB1 and DQB1; approximately 560 for DQA1; about 590 for DPA1; about 450 for DPB1. Five DR-DQ haplotypes were handled as single units for association and clustering because linkage in the cohort was strong. The genetic ancestry cluster associated with self-reported Caucasian donors included over 65% of the 300 to 450 genotyped donors. Donor age, sex, ethnicity and CMV serostatus were collected together with the repertoire data. A separate validation cohort of 100 to 150 different subjects was used in addition to the roughly 620-subject first cohort. Using immunosequencing, the study profiled T cell repertoires from about 610 subjects and related those repertoires to cytomegalovirus serostatus. To decide whether each TCR beta V gene segment behaved as functional or pseudogenic, an earlier analysis of several hundred of the donors relied on high-throughput TCR beta sequencing. HLA typing included class I and class II loci at four-digit resolution. The study aimed to test whether signatures of past pathogen exposure could be identified by cataloging public T cell receptors. In a later analysis, previously published TCR beta repertoires from about 670 donors were re-analyzed and high-resolution HLA genotyping was added so that TCR occurrence patterns could be studied. To predict cytomegalovirus infection status, the study brought together high-throughput TCR immunosequencing, statistical association of individual TCRs with disease status, and machine learning. All discovery cohort repertoires had been generated on a single sequencing platform. Roughly 300 gigabases of sequencing data and around 85 million unique TCR sequences made up an early release that covered over 550 HLA-typed donors.

Concerning this clone itself: What antigen it recognizes has not been identified. Base quality data are lacking; no much larger clone is found one base away.

The method behind the library was the immunoSEQ multiplex PCR assay. For the multiplex PCR, a mixture combining 60 forward primers for TCR Vbeta segments and 13 reverse primers for TCR Jbeta segments was used. Amplification of the CDR3 region of rearranged TCR beta genes was performed with a multiplex PCR assay on genomic DNA. Amplified TCR beta libraries were sequenced as 87-base-pair reads on the Illumina HiSeq System. The study's processing was this. A later analysis counted approximately 74 million unique TCR beta chains across the 666 repertoires, and 10 million to 12 million of these chains were shared by at least two donors. Raw reads were error-corrected and collapsed into unique sequences by a nearest-neighbor algorithm in which closely related sequences were merged to remove PCR and sequencing errors. V, D and J gene segments were assigned by aligning CDR3 sequences to IMGT reference sequences. For a sequence to be retained, a match of at least six nucleotides was required to both a V gene segment and a J gene segment. Rearrangements were called productive when the CDR3 lacked stop codons and stayed in frame with V and J; all others were non-productive. CDR3 was defined by IMGT convention, running from the second conserved V-encoded cysteine to the conserved J-encoded phenylalanine. The earlier analysis of fewer than 750 of the donors excluded sequences that lacked an unambiguous match to a single V gene segment. In an earlier analysis of 587 of the donors, a V segment was called functional when productive rearrangements were above 56.7%, and segregating when the standard deviation between donors exceeded 5%. To diagnose cytomegalovirus status from the catalog of TCR beta chain sequences, a statistical classification framework was built. In a later analysis, V and J genes were assigned by comparing TCR nucleotide sequences against IMGT/GENE-DB human TR gene sequences. The TCRdist pipeline was used in a later analysis to assign CDR3 sequences and most-parsimonious VDJ recombination scenarios. In a later analysis, each TCR beta chain was defined by its CDR3 amino acid sequence together with its V-gene family, and reads lacking a unique V-gene family were excluded. A later analysis removed 592 highly shared, low-generation-probability nucleotide sequences to deal with suspected cross-contamination and a sequencing artifact. For each public chain, a later analysis derived a clonal expansion index from normalized ranks of inferred template counts within each repertoire. In a later analysis, generation probabilities were computed with a VDJ recombination model fitted to out-of-frame rearrangements, and the resulting probabilities were checked against IGoR. A later analysis scored TCR-TCR, TCR-HLA and TCR-CMV co-occurrence with hypergeometric tests, applying a repertoire-size bias correction to TCR pairs. In a later analysis, false discovery rates were estimated by permuting HLA or CMV assignments 20 times. In a later analysis, co-occurring TCRs were grouped with DBSCAN, and TCRdist sequence similarity was added when clustering was performed within HLA-allele-positive subsets. Repertoires with fewer than 30,000 or more than 120,000 public chains, plus five repertoires with anomalous nucleotide sharing, were excluded from co-occurrence clustering. The table was pulled from immuneACCESS by TCRdb, which kept in-frame rearrangements only. Such tables lose some clones; where checked, under half of the loss comes from unresolved V genes, and the rest has no known cause. Clonal size and the V and J genes are those of that table, whereas D and trimming came from the DNA. For this sample the table gives about 150,000 clones, of which 76% were detected only once. Approximately 3% of the sample is in the top ten clones.

The CDR3 has 12 amino acids, counting the end cysteine and phenylalanine. Only the CDR3 portion is preserved as DNA: 36 bases, with reading frame beginning at the first base. V was cut back by 5 bases and J by 6 bases, leaving a gap of 11 bases between them. Taken from the germline V gene, the CDR1 and CDR2 loops are SGHNT and YENEEA. The cohort was made up of under 800 healthy bone marrow donors. Cohort members were all nominally healthy when sampled, although unrecorded immune exposures were likely present. The donor tested CMV seronegative, placing the donor among the 350 to 400 seronegative members of the cohort. A peripheral blood sample was collected from each donor, and TCR beta sequencing was performed on peripheral blood mononuclear cells. Genomic DNA was extracted from the blood cell samples with the Qiagen DNeasy Blood Extraction Kit. What the research found in general, with its limitations: The earlier analysis of almost 600 of the donors excluded approximately 15 rarely observed V segments, including chromosome 9 orphons, because counts were too low. According to the authors, the approach could potentially be generalized to other disease states and immunological phenotypes. A cluster of highly shared sequence variants was judged likely to represent a technical artifact of the sequencing pipeline. In a later analysis, HLA-associated TCR beta chains were found to be more clonally expanded and to have lower generation probabilities than equally common non-associated chains. Because the 87-base-pair reads could not distinguish some IMGT-functional V segments, including TRBV6-2 and TRBV6-3, those segments were excluded. In an earlier analysis of 587 of the donors, most TCR beta V segments appeared in productive rearrangements about 90% or about 30% of the time, broadly matching IMGT annotations. A few of the identified cytomegalovirus-associated TCR beta chains were confirmed in vitro to be specific for cytomegalovirus antigens. Most TCR sequences were seen in very few donors, while some public TCRs were found in many individuals. For the cohort, immune exposure information was limited to CMV serostatus. Several of the top co-occurrence clusters appeared to be linked to parvovirus B19, influenza, CMV and Epstein-Barr virus, according to a later analysis. A later genetic analysis associated a missense DCLRE1C variant with V-gene and J-gene trimming of TCR beta chains, and an independent cohort replicated the association. Most CMV-associated TCR beta chains appeared to be HLA-restricted in a later analysis, and the HLA associations seemed to be driven largely by CMV exposure. A later analysis associated 16,951 TCR beta sequences with specific HLA alleles at a false discovery rate of 0.05. In both the original and validation cohorts, the classifier was reported to diagnose cytomegalovirus status with high specificity and sensitivity. Assigning TCR associations to individual alleles was difficult when HLA alleles, especially DR and DQ, strongly co-occurred. Only TCR beta chains were sequenced in this cohort, and the absence of alpha or paired-chain data limited detectable features. The study gave a list of some 150 TCR beta chains associated with cytomegalovirus. In a later genetic analysis, fewer N-insertions in productive TCRs were reported among donors in an Asian-associated ancestry cluster than the roughly 700-donor mean. Linkage disequilibrium might explain the correlated functional status among segregating V segments, but an unknown experimental factor could not be excluded. A later analysis found that TCR association rates varied across HLA loci, with DRB1 alleles showing the most associated TCRs and HLA-C alleles the fewest. The presence/absence analyses assumed that sequencing depth was roughly uniform across donors, and that assumption may not be true. Because HLA typing was unavailable for some donors at each locus, only the typed subset was used in association tests. A further reported finding was that TCR beta sequences accurately predicted the HLA-A and HLA-B alleles for most subjects in the first cohort.

Specimen: PBMCs. This sequence originates from a male donor in good health and CMV-seronegative. Recombination joined TRBV11-3 with TRBJ2-7; 6 matching bases give a weak D call of TRBD2. The nucleotide sequence is given as TGTGCCAGCAGCCGAAGGGAGGCCGAGCAGTACTTC. It encodes CASSRREAEQYF.